A single sample is the source of the 9 T cell receptor beta chains below, sequenced in a study of T cells after posttransplantation cyclophosphamide (dated by TCRdb to the mid-2010s). Libraries were built with the immunoSEQ multiplex PCR assay. Drawn from immuneACCESS, this table holds only the in-frame rearrangements with V and J called that TCRdb kept. Clones are partly lost; checked studies trace under half to an unresolved V gene and leave the rest unexplained. Across this sample there are about 10,000 clones, with 95% to 99% seen only once. Of the sample, less than 0.35% falls within the top ten clones. Sequences were obtained from naive CD8+ T cells sorted from PBMCs. The receptors here all came from a man aged 45-60 years in good health, CMV-negative, and a related stem cell transplant donor.

This chain joins TRBV5-4 and TRBJ2-7, with D maybe TRBD1 (6 bases). Germline lookup yields CDR1 SGHNT and CDR2 YYREEE (reference sequence). This CDR3 is built from 16 residues. Trimming shortened V by 0 bases and J by 0 bases, and 13 bases separated the two germline ends. Here the CDR3 DNA reads TGTGCCAGCAGCTTGGTGGGGGCGCCGATCTCCTACGAGCAGTACTTC. Its translation: CASSLVGAPISYEQYF.

The rearrangement joins TRBV2 to TRBJ1-2; 7 positions agree with TRBD1. The trim removed 6 bases at V and 8 bases at J, leaving 3 bases unmatched. This CDR3 has 11 residues. CDR1 and CDR2 from the germline V gene are SNHLY and FYNNEI. Written as DNA, the CDR3 is TGTGCCAGCAGGCAGGGGGTCGGCTACACCTTC. Translation: CASRQGVGYTF.

In nucleotides, the CDR3 is TGTGCCAGCAGGGGTCCGGGACAGGGAGGGTATGGCTACACCTTC. Amino acids: CASRGPGQGGYGYTF. This chain uses TRBV25-1 with TRBJ1-2; 9 bases fit TRBD1. Germline-derived CDR1 and CDR2 are MGHDK and SYGVNS. V lost 6 bases and J lost 5; bases outside the gene matches: 10. The CDR3 spans 15 residues.

V is TRBV27 and J is TRBJ2-3, with 8 bases identical to TRBD1. Looked up from germline, CDR1 is MNHEY and CDR2 is SMNVEV (reference sequence). The CDR3 length is 17 residues. V was pared by 7 bases and J by 4 bases, with 16 bases of the junction left unmatched. As DNA, the CDR3 is TGTGCCAGCACAAACGTCAGAGGCAGGGGGCGAGCAGATACGCAGTATTTT. Its translation is CASTNVRGRGRADTQYF.

This chain uses TRBV7-9 with TRBJ2-3, with 9 bases identical to TRBD2. Per the germline V gene, CDR1 is SEHNR and CDR2 is FQNEAQ (reference sequence). CDR3 length: 16 residues. The ends lost 5 bases at V and 4 bases at J; junction bases unmatched: 10. The CDR3: CASSPRTSEGADTQYF. The CDR3 DNA follows: TGTGCCAGCAGCCCCCGGACTAGCGAGGGGGCAGATACGCAGTATTTT.

The V gene is TRBV29-1, the J gene TRBJ2-7; 10 positions agree with TRBD2. The CDR3 sequence is 15 residues long. Per germline, CDR1 SQVTM and CDR2 ANQGSEA. Trimming took 4 bases from V and 0 from J; bases not matched to a gene: 6. Here the CDR3 reads CSVVLAGVGSYEQYF. The CDR3 DNA follows: TGCAGCGTTGTCCTAGCGGGAGTGGGCTCCTACGAGCAGTACTTC.

The chain employs TRBV9 and TRBJ2-3; 12 nucleotides line up with TRBD2. The length of the CDR3 is 15 residues. Trimming at V came to 4 bases and at J to 3 bases, leaving 3 bases not matched to a gene. Germline V gene lookup returns CDR1 SGDLS and CDR2 YYNGEE. The CDR3: CASSPTSGRTDTQYF. In nucleotides, the CDR3 is TGTGCCAGCAGCCCCACTAGCGGGAGGACAGATACGCAGTATTTT.

The CDR3 DNA reads as TGCGCCAGCAGCCAAGACCAAGACAGGGCAAGATATGGCTACACCTTC. This codes for CASSQDQDRARYGYTF. The chain is built from TRBV4-1 and TRBJ1-2, with 7 bases aligning to TRBD1. This CDR3 has 16 amino acids. CDR1 MGHRA and CDR2 YSYEKL come from the germline V gene. V was pared by 0 bases and J by 5 bases, with 9 bases of the junction left unmatched.

The chain recombines TRBV27 with TRBJ1-5; D remains ambiguous. The germline V and J ends were trimmed by 5 bases and 3 bases, with 11 bases remaining between them. The CDR3 is made up of 14 amino acids. The V gene's germline CDR1 is MNHEY and CDR2 SMNVEV (reference sequence). Written as DNA, the CDR3 is TGTGCCAGCAGTCTACAGCCTTTCAATCAGCCCCAGCATTTT. Protein sequence: CASSLQPFNQPQHF.